The following is a TCR beta chain sequence with its context. As yet, its antigen is unknown. Other DNA sequences of this sample code for an identical CDR3. The PCR ran on 60 Vbeta and 13 Jbeta primers. The repertoire was sequenced with immunoSEQ multiplex PCR; TCRdb's copy has only in-frame clones and lacks some. The sample has fewer than 120,000 clones; around 86% are singletons. This specimen comes from a study of cytomegalovirus exposure and HLA in healthy donors. Study-wide points: Among donors in an Asian-associated ancestry cluster, a later analysis reportedly found fewer N-insertions than the roughly 730-donor mean. Over 150 TCR beta chains were listed as cytomegalovirus-associated.

The CDR3 runs 13 residues. The J segment lost 7 bases and the V segment lost 4 bases, leaving 6 bases of the junction unmatched. Germline CDR1 and CDR2: SGHTA and FQGNSA. This receptor was obtained from a man aged 35 to 55 in good health and CMV-seronegative. Material: PBMCs. The chain links TRBV7-2 to TRBJ1-1, with 7 bases fitting TRBD1. CDR3 amino acids: CASSSYRGVEAFF. As DNA, the CDR3 is TGTGCCAGCAGCTCTTACAGGGGAGTTGAAGCTTTCTTT.